Shown below are 22 T cell receptor beta chains from a single sample sequenced in a study of T cells in Graves' hyperthyroidism and ophthalmopathy. Researchers amplified the TCR beta CDR3 regions from RNA transcripts. Using the HTBI primer set, a first-round RT-PCR was run on the TCR CDR3. TCRdb reanalysed the multiplex PCR reads using MiXCR and keeps one entry per CDR3 protein. The profile shows some 620,000 distinct CDR3 sequences, around 15% of them singletons. Sequencing was carried out using blood. These receptors were collected from a woman in her 30s with Graves' hyperthyroidism.

This clonotype was counted only a few times. V gene TRBV4-3 combines with J gene TRBJ2-3, with TRBD2 as a possible D gene (6 bases). Germline assignment: CDR1 LGHNA and CDR2 YSLEER. Trimming took 5 bases from V and 3 from J, leaving 21 bases between them. CDR3 size: 17 residues. The CDR3 loop reads CASSSSWSSGYTDTQYF. CDR3 in DNA: TGCGCCAGCAGCTCCTCTTGGTCCAGCGGGTATACAGATACGCAGTATTTT.

This clonotype was recorded many times. V usage is TRBV27 and J usage is TRBJ1-1, with D maybe TRBD1 (5 bases). CDR1 is MNHEY, CDR2 SMNVEV, per germline (reference sequence). This CDR3 has 14 amino acids. V shed 8 bases and J shed 1 base, with 14 bases lying between them. DNA of the CDR3: TGTGCCAGCCGCATAGGGACCCCGAACACTGAAGCTTTCTTT. This sequence encodes CASRIGTPNTEAFF.

The chain uses TRBV10-3 and TRBJ2-1; 15 bases map to TRBD2. The CDR3 length is 15 residues. V lost 7 bases and J lost 6; bases outside the gene matches: 4. Germline values: CDR1 ENHRY, CDR2 SYGVKD. CDR3 sequence (DNA): TGTGCCATCAACGGACTAGCGGGAGGGGTCAATGAGCAGTTCTTC. Translating it yields CAINGLAGGVNEQFF.

This clonotype appeared a few times. The rearrangement joins TRBV5-1 to TRBJ2-5; 8 positions agree with TRBD2. Germline CDR1 is SGHRS and CDR2 is YFSETQ. The CDR3 spans 14 residues. V gave up 1 base and J gave up 5 bases; unmatched junction bases: 4. The CDR3: CASSLKPGGETQYF. The CDR3 region has the DNA TGCGCCAGCAGCTTGAAGCCGGGAGGGGAGACCCAGTACTTC.

J is TRBJ2-5 and V is TRBV6-5; D assignment may be TRBD1 or TRBD2 (5 bases each). Per germline, CDR1 MNHEY and CDR2 SVGAGI. CDR3 length: 15 residues. Trimming removed 6 bases from V and 3 bases from J, with 17 bases in between. CDR3: CASSLAGTKKETQYF. Here the CDR3 DNA reads TGTGCCAGCAGCTTAGCCGGGACCAAGAAAGAGACCCAGTACTTC.

This clonotype has just a few counts. The rearrangement joins TRBV20-1 to TRBJ2-1, with 11 bases lining up with TRBD2. With 3 bases clipped from V and 10 bases from J, the junction kept 11 bases outside the gene matches. Germline V gene data show CDR1 as DFQATT and CDR2 as SNEGSKA (reference sequence). The CDR3 has 15 residues. CDR3 amino acids: CSASGPETSGTEQFF. In nucleotides, the CDR3 is TGCAGTGCTAGTGGACCGGAGACTAGCGGGACCGAGCAGTTCTTC.

This clonotype was counted many times. The J gene is TRBJ2-7, the V gene TRBV28; 9 bases align to TRBD1. Looked up from germline, CDR1 is MDHEN and CDR2 is SYDVKM. V was clipped by 6 bases and J by 6 bases; unmatched bases: 12. The length of the CDR3 is 15 residues. CDR3: CASSATGTGYGEQYF. CDR3 sequence (DNA): TGTGCCAGCAGCGCAACCGGGACAGGGTATGGCGAGCAGTACTTC. Together with reference TRBV28 and TRBJ2-7, the CDR3 gives the full variable domain: DVKVTQSSRYLVKRTGEKVFLECVQDMDHENMFWYRQDPGLGLRLIYFSYDVKMKEKGDIPEGYSVSREKKERFSLILESASTNQTSMYLCASSATGTGYGEQYFGPGTRLTVT.

V gene TRBV5-1 combines with J gene TRBJ1-1; D perhaps matches TRBD1 (6 bases). V was shortened by 2 bases and J by 7 bases, with 24 bases between the two germline ends. This CDR3 has 17 amino acids. Germline CDR1 is SGHRS and CDR2 is YFSETQ. Written as DNA, the CDR3 is TGCGCCAGCAGCTTAGGTCACAGGGAGGTTACACTTGGTGAAGCTTTCTTT. Amino acids: CASSLGHREVTLGEAFF.

This clonotype has a count of ten or more. This chain connects TRBV6-6 to TRBJ1-5, with 7 bases identical to TRBD1. The CDR3 is 14 residues long. Germline trimming cut 2 bases from V and 2 bases from J; bases unmatched to any gene: 0. The germline V gene encodes CDR1 MNHNY and CDR2 SVGAGI (reference sequence). The CDR3 DNA is TGTGCCAGCAGTTACGGACAGGGCAATCAGCCCCAGCATTTT. Encoded protein: CASSYGQGNQPQHF.

This chain joins TRBV29-1 and TRBJ2-7; D gene unclear. Germline V gives CDR1 SQVTM, CDR2 ANQGSEA. The CDR3 totals 14 residues. The germline V and J ends were trimmed by 6 bases and 2 bases, with 17 bases remaining between them. Written as DNA, the CDR3 is TGCAGCGTCCTGTTAATTCAGCCGACCTACGAGCAGTACTTC. It specifies CSVLLIQPTYEQYF.

In its sample, this clonotype was seen many times. V and J are TRBV6-2 or TRBV6-3 and TRBJ2-7, with 8 bases that match TRBD1. The trim removed 5 bases at V and 4 bases at J, leaving 7 bases unmatched. Germline loops: CDR1 MNHEY, CDR2 SVGEGT. The CDR3 is 14 residues long. For the CDR3, the DNA is TGTGCCAGCAGTCCAGGGGGCTCTCTTTACGAGCAGTACTTC. This gives the protein CASSPGGSLYEQYF.

Ten or more counts support this clonotype. The V call is TRBV10-3, the J call TRBJ2-7, with 8 bases aligning to TRBD2. Trimming cost V 10 bases and J 2 bases; bases outside gene matches: 1. Germline V lookup: CDR1 ENHRY, CDR2 SYGVKD. CDR3 length equals 11 residues. The CDR3 sequence is CATAGAYEQYF. In nucleotides, the CDR3 is TGTGCCACAGCGGGAGCCTACGAGCAGTACTTC.

The chain couples TRBV20-1 to TRBJ2-3; 8 bases map to TRBD2. V lost 3 bases, J lost 6 bases, and 5 bases stayed unmatched. This CDR3 has 13 amino acids. Germline CDR1 reads DFQATT; CDR2 reads SNEGSKA (reference sequence). The CDR3 region is CSASGRAVDTQYF. The DNA of the CDR3 is TGCAGTGCTAGCGGGAGGGCCGTGGATACGCAGTATTTT.

In regard to this clonotype: This may arise from a read error, as a much more abundant clone is one base away. This rearrangement joins TRBV10-3 to TRBJ1-1, with D unresolved. Trimming took 3 bases from V and 0 from J, leaving 11 bases between them. This CDR3 is 15 amino acids long. Germline values: CDR1 ENHRY, CDR2 SYGVKD. The CDR3 region has the DNA TGTGCCATCAGTGAACTTGGACTTATGAACACTGAAGCTTTCTTT. This translates into CAISELGLMNTEAFF.

This clonotype came up many times. The J gene is TRBJ2-1, the V gene TRBV6-6; TRBD2 matches 14 bases. Trimming took 2 bases from V and 7 from J; bases not matched to a gene: 4. CDR3 length equals 16 residues. Germline V lookup: CDR1 MNHNY, CDR2 SVGAGI (reference sequence). CDR3 in DNA: TGTGCCAGCAGTTACCCGGGACTAGCGGGAGCAAATGAGCAGTTCTTC. Translating it yields CASSYPGLAGANEQFF.

Many counts were recorded for this clonotype. The CDR3 region is CASSPQGSDTEAFF. The CDR3 DNA reads TGTGCCAGCTCACCACAGGGGTCGGACACTGAAGCTTTCTTT. The chain carries TRBV18 and TRBJ1-1; maybe TRBD1 (5 bases). CDR1 KGHSH and CDR2 LQKENI come from the germline V gene. V shed 1 base and J shed 3 bases, with 9 bases lying between them. There are 14 residues in the CDR3.

This clonotype was observed many times. The J gene is TRBJ2-7, the V gene TRBV2, with D perhaps given as TRBD1 or TRBD2 (5 bases each). The CDR3 loop spans 15 amino acids. V lost 8 bases and J lost 2, with 19 bases in between. The germline V gene has CDR1 SNHLY and CDR2 FYNNEI. The CDR3 bases are TGTGCCAGCGGGGGATCGACAGCACGACCCTACGAGCAGTACTTC. Its protein product is CASGGSTARPYEQYF. Drawing the rest from reference TRBV2 and TRBJ2-7, the complete variable domain is EPEVTQTPSHQVTQMGQEVILRCVPISNHLYFYWYRQILGQKVEFLVSFYNNEISEKSEIFDDQFSVERPDGSNFTLKIRSTKLEDSAMYFCASGGSTARPYEQYFGPGTRLTVT.

This chain uses TRBV13 with TRBJ1-5; 11 bases agree with TRBD1. The CDR3 consists of 21 residues. The ends lost 4 bases at V and 0 bases at J; junction bases unmatched: 17. The germline V gene has CDR1 PRHDT and CDR2 FYEKMQ (reference sequence). CDR3 DNA: TGTGCCAGCAGCTCCAAGACGACTGGACAGGGGGCGGTCTATAGCAATCAGCCCCAGCATTTT. It yields the protein CASSSKTTGQGAVYSNQPQHF.

This clonotype was seen a handful of times. V usage is TRBV5-1 and J usage is TRBJ1-2; D call uncertain. CDR1 and CDR2 (germline): SGHRS, YFSETQ. Deletions cut 2 bases from V and 4 bases from J, with 9 bases between. The CDR3 length is 13 residues. The CDR3 reads CASSFDITYGYTF. DNA for the CDR3: TGCGCCAGCAGCTTCGACATAACCTATGGCTACACCTTC.

The gene calls are TRBV29-1 and TRBJ2-3, with 8 bases fitting TRBD1. The germline V gene has CDR1 SQVTM and CDR2 ANQGSEA. This CDR3 region has 17 residues. The ends lost 0 bases at V and 3 bases at J; junction bases unmatched: 11. DNA of the CDR3: TGCAGCGTTGAAGATCCCTGGGACAGGACTATTACAGATACGCAGTATTTT. This translates into CSVEDPWDRTITDTQYF.

This clonotype occurred many times. The chain couples TRBV7-2 to TRBJ2-5; TRBD2 aligns across 7 bases. The trim removed 5 bases at V and 3 bases at J, leaving 9 bases unmatched. The CDR3 has 15 amino acids. From germline, CDR1 is SGHTA and CDR2 FQGNSA. DNA for the CDR3: TGTGCCAGCAGCCCGCGCCTAGCGGAAGAAGAGACCCAGTACTTC. Translation: CASSPRLAEEETQYF.

This clonotype has at least ten counts. V gene TRBV28 combines with J gene TRBJ2-3; 11 positions agree with TRBD2. The CDR3 is 15 residues long. V trimming: 5 bases; J trimming: 4 bases; junction bases outside the gene matches: 5. Germline loops: CDR1 MDHEN, CDR2 SYDVKM. The CDR3 DNA follows: TGTGCCAGCAGTCTAGCGGGGGGTACATCAGATACGCAGTATTTT. Encoded protein: CASSLAGGTSDTQYF.